Each of the 20 T cell receptor beta chains below was sequenced from the same sample in a study of cytomegalovirus exposure and HLA in healthy donors. The PCR was carried out with 60 Vbeta primers and 13 Jbeta primers. Measured with immunoSEQ multiplex PCR; TCRdb has only the in-frame clones, and not every one. The sample carries roughly 150,000 clones, 80% recorded once. Material: PBMCs. Receptors originate from a man aged 25-45 years in good health and CMV-seronegative.

The V call is TRBV28, the J call TRBJ2-7; 9 bases are shared with TRBD1. Germline CDR1 reads MDHEN; CDR2 reads SYDVKM. V was clipped by 5 bases and J by 3 bases; unmatched bases: 5. The CDR3 runs to 14 residues. In DNA, the CDR3 is TGTGCCAGCAGTACCGGGACAGGGTTCTACGAGCAGTACTTC. It is translated as CASSTGTGFYEQYF.

V and J are TRBV19 and TRBJ2-1; TRBD2 might be the D (5 bases). V was clipped by 3 bases and J by 5 bases, with 14 bases between them. Germline loops: CDR1 LNHDA, CDR2 SQIVND (reference sequence). CDR3 length: 15 residues. The CDR3 spells CASSIWTEAHNEQFF. CDR3 DNA: TGTGCCAGTAGTATCTGGACGGAGGCTCACAATGAGCAGTTCTTC.

The chain recombines TRBV7-2 with TRBJ2-7; a possible D gene is TRBD1 (6 bases). Germline V CDR1 and CDR2: SGHTA, FQGNSA. This CDR3 contains 15 residues. Between the trimmed V and J ends, which lost 3 bases and 3 bases, there was a span of 15 bases. The CDR3 DNA reads TGTGCCAGCAGCTTCACCGGGGACACCATCTACGAGCAGTACTTC. Translated: CASSFTGDTIYEQYF.

The chain recombines TRBV15 with TRBJ2-7; TRBD2 aligns across 7 bases. V dropped 0 bases and J dropped 0; count of bases not matched to a gene: 8. Per germline, CDR1 LNHNV and CDR2 YYDKDF (reference sequence). The CDR3 is 17 residues long. CDR3: CATSRDRLAGDSYEQYF. The CDR3 DNA follows: TGTGCCACCAGCAGAGATAGGTTGGCGGGAGACTCCTACGAGCAGTACTTC.

This chain links TRBV9 with TRBJ2-7; TRBD1 agrees at 9 bases. Germline V gene data show CDR1 as SGDLS and CDR2 as YYNGEE. The ends lost 1 base at V and 4 bases at J; junction bases unmatched: 18. The CDR3 has 19 amino acids. The DNA for the CDR3 is TGTGCCAGCAGCGTACCTCCCCTCTGCCGGGACAGGGATTCATACGAGCAGTACTTC. It specifies CASSVPPLCRDRDSYEQYF.

The chain has TRBV2 and TRBJ2-7, with D perhaps matching TRBD1 (6 bases). This CDR3 has 12 residues. Trimming took off 7 bases at V and 3 bases at J, with 10 bases between the two ends. Germline V gene sequence: CDR1 SNHLY, CDR2 FYNNEI. The CDR3 coding sequence is TGTGCCAGCAAGTCGGACAGCTACGAGCAGTACTTC. This encodes CASKSDSYEQYF.

V usage is TRBV18 and J usage is TRBJ2-7; TRBD2 matches at 9 bases. The J segment lost 5 bases and the V segment lost 2 bases, leaving 10 bases of the junction unmatched. This CDR3 spans 16 amino acids. The germline V gene encodes CDR1 KGHSH and CDR2 LQKENI. The CDR3 nucleotides are TGTGCCAGCTCACCAGACGTCAGCGGGAGGAAACACGAGCAGTACTTC. Translated, it gives CASSPDVSGRKHEQYF.

The rearrangement joins TRBV15 to TRBJ2-7; possibly TRBD1 for D (6 bases). CDR1 and CDR2 from the germline V gene are LNHNV and YYDKDF (reference sequence). Deletions cut 8 bases from V and 6 bases from J, with 14 bases between. The CDR3 has 12 residues. The CDR3 region is CATGPGTSEQYF. The DNA for the CDR3 is TGTGCCACCGGCCCGGGGACAAGCGAGCAGTACTTC.

This sequence joins TRBV10-3 and TRBJ1-5; TRBD1 might be the D (6 bases). Germline assignment: CDR1 ENHRY and CDR2 SYGVKD. V was cut by 4 bases and J by 4 bases, with 11 bases left in between. The length of the CDR3 is 14 residues. The CDR3 protein is CAISVGQLNQPQHF. CDR3 coding DNA: TGTGCCATCAGTGTAGGACAGTTGAATCAGCCCCAGCATTTT.

The chain links TRBV4-1 to TRBJ2-1, with TRBD2 identical over 7 bases. The germline CDR1 and CDR2 sequences are MGHRA and YSYEKL. The trim removed 3 bases at V and 9 bases at J, leaving 5 bases unmatched. The CDR3 has 13 amino acids. CDR3 in DNA: TGCGCCAGCAGCCACCGTAGCGGGCCTGAGCAGTTCTTC. Its protein product is CASSHRSGPEQFF.

The gene calls are TRBV30 and TRBJ2-7; TRBD2 matches at 10 bases. CDR3 length equals 15 residues. With V trimmed by 7 bases and J by 1 base, 10 bases remained unmatched. Germline V gives CDR1 GTSNPN, CDR2 SVGIG (reference sequence). The CDR3 DNA reads as TGTGCCTCGGAGTCAACTAGCGGGGTTTCCTACGAGCAGTACTTC. Encoded protein: CASESTSGVSYEQYF.

The chain uses TRBV15 and TRBJ2-6; TRBD1 matches 7 bases. This CDR3 is built from 15 residues. Losses at the gene ends were 4 bases for V and 1 base for J; bases not matched to a gene: 1. Germline V gives CDR1 LNHNV, CDR2 YYDKDF (reference sequence). CDR3 region: CATSTTGSGANVLTF. The CDR3 DNA sequence: TGTGCCACCAGCACGACAGGGTCTGGGGCCAACGTCCTGACTTTC.

The gene calls are TRBV5-6 and TRBJ2-5; 7 bases agree with TRBD1. This CDR3 comprises 16 residues. Per the germline V gene, CDR1 is SGHDT and CDR2 is YYEEEE. The V gene end was trimmed by 0 bases and the J gene end by 5 bases; junction bases not matched to a gene: 10. CDR3 coding DNA: TGTGCCAGCAGCTTGGGGCTGGGACAGACCTCGGAGACCCAGTACTTC. Translating gives CASSLGLGQTSETQYF.

This chain links TRBV10-3 with TRBJ1-3; D perhaps matches TRBD1 (5 bases). Trimming stripped 10 bases from V and 0 bases from J, with 7 bases between. Germline lookup yields CDR1 ENHRY and CDR2 SYGVKD. The CDR3 spans 12 residues. In DNA, the CDR3 is TGTGCCACCCAGGGCTCTGGAAACACCATATATTTT. Translated: CATQGSGNTIYF.

The rearrangement joins TRBV28 to TRBJ2-5; D is possibly TRBD1 (5 bases). Trimming took off 5 bases at V and 4 bases at J, with 14 bases between the two ends. Looked up from germline, CDR1 is MDHEN and CDR2 is SYDVKM. The CDR3 contains 14 residues. The CDR3, as DNA: TGTGCCAGCAGTAGGAATTTTAGGGGAGAGACCCAGTACTTC. It translates to CASSRNFRGETQYF.

This chain joins TRBV30 and TRBJ2-1, with 10 bases aligning to TRBD2. This CDR3 spans 15 amino acids. After removal of 2 bases from V and 7 bases from J, the junction contained 8 bases not matched to a gene. The germline V gene encodes CDR1 GTSNPN and CDR2 SVGIG (reference sequence). CDR3 bases: TGTGCCTGGAGTTTAGATAGCGGGAGGACTAATGAGCAGTTCTTC. This gives the protein CAWSLDSGRTNEQFF.

The chain employs TRBV30 and TRBJ1-2, with D maybe TRBD1 (6 bases). The germline gives CDR1 GTSNPN, CDR2 SVGIG (reference sequence). V was clipped by 2 bases and J by 1 base, with 8 bases between them. This CDR3 has 13 amino acids. The CDR3 is CAWSQQGNYGYTF. The CDR3 nucleotides are TGTGCCTGGAGTCAACAGGGTAACTATGGCTACACCTTC.

The chain links TRBV27 to TRBJ2-3; D is uncertain. The V gene lost 6 bases and the J gene lost 0 bases, with 13 bases spanning the gap. Germline V gene data show CDR1 as MNHEY and CDR2 as SMNVEV (reference sequence). The CDR3 runs 15 residues. CDR3 bases: TGTGCCAGCAGCTTAACCCAGACTAGCACAGATACGCAGTATTTT. Protein: CASSLTQTSTDTQYF.

The chain links TRBV11-1 to TRBJ2-7; D uncertain. V dropped 0 bases and J dropped 1 base, with 7 bases sitting between them. The CDR3 extends over 14 amino acids. Germline CDR1 and CDR2: SGHAT and FQDESV (reference sequence). CDR3 in amino acids: CASSLASPSYEQYF. CDR3 nucleotides: TGTGCCAGCAGCTTAGCGAGTCCTTCCTACGAGCAGTACTTC. The entire variable domain, with the rest obtained from reference TRBV11-1 and TRBJ2-7, is as follows: EAEVAQSPRYKITEKSQAVAFWCDPISGHATLYWYRQILGQGPELLVQFQDESVVDDSQLPKDRFSAERLKGVDSTLKIQPAELGDSAMYLCASSLASPSYEQYFGPGTRLTVT.

V usage is TRBV6-5 and J usage is TRBJ1-1; 8 bases map to TRBD1. The germline V gene encodes CDR1 MNHEY and CDR2 SVGAGI. The CDR3 runs to 13 residues. V gave up 0 bases and J gave up 10 bases; unmatched junction bases: 4. In DNA form, the CDR3 reads TGTGCCAGCAGTTACTCGGACAGGGCTAGAGCTTTCTTT. Its translation is CASSYSDRARAFF.